This TCR beta chain was captured by sequencing in a study of tissue-resident memory T cells in lung cancer (dated by TCRdb to the late 2010s). A note on the overall study: Paired tumor TRM and tumor non-TRM populations from around ten lung cancer patients were compared using TCR beta-chain sequencing.

The instrument given in TCRdb is Illumina MiSeq. The TCR sequencing libraries included unique molecular identifiers and were indexed using TruSeq single indexes. Regarding the original processing steps: TCR reads were mapped and error-corrected with MIGEC v1.2.7 and were then analyzed with VDJtools v1.1.7, with default settings applied for both tools. Repertoire diversity was quantified with Shannon-Wiener and inverse Simpson indices computed in VDJtools. A TCRbeta clonotype was considered expanded if the clonotype met a frequency threshold of at least three. Wilcoxon rank-sum tests across 10 or so patients were used for statistical comparisons of TCR diversity between tumor TRM and non-TRM populations. TCRdb redid the processing of the public reads, applying fastp at Q25 and MiXCR, and retained in-frame beta chains. Under each unique CDR3 protein, matching rows form one entry showing the most common genes and DNA. TCRdb assigned the V and J calls; the authors' analysis was not used. The sample table records over 150 distinct CDR3 sequences; 21% of these occur just once. The ten largest clones capture under 40% of the sample.

Findings and caveats that apply to the study as a whole: Compared with tumor non-TRM cells, tumor TRM cells had a significantly more restricted TCR repertoire, with lower Shannon-Wiener and inverse Simpson diversity. Expanded clonotypes accounted for an average of roughly 68% of tumor TRM repertoires and less than 60% of tumor non-TRM repertoires.

This clonotype was seen only a few times. The antigen it binds to is not known. It has no much larger one-base neighbor in the sample; base qualities were not kept. A BD FACSAria-II was used to sort CD8+ T cells by CD103 expression straight into ice-cold TRIzol LS reagent. Freshly resected lung tumor tissue was obtained at surgical resection. After Fc receptor blocking, fresh cells were stained for CD45, CD4, CD3, CD8A and CD103, and DAPI was used to tell live cells from dead cells. A miRNeasy kit was used to purify total RNA from sorted CD103+ and CD103- CD8+ T cells. Tumor-infiltrating CD8+ cytotoxic T cells were sorted according to CD103 expression so that tissue-resident memory (TRM) cells were separated from non-TRM cells. The donors had treatment-naive lung cancer. Patients with respiratory malignancies who were newly diagnosed and untreated were recruited prospectively after referral. This receptor was identified in a human donor with treatment-naive lung cancer (subtype not recorded). The sequencing input was CD103- CD8+ T cells from lung tumor tissue. According to the study, the label for this sample's cell subset or site signals: non-TRM CD8+ CTLs.

CDR3 region: CASSLSGGGDNEQFF. The DNA sequence is as follows: TGTGCCAGCAGCCTTTCGGGCGGGGGGGACAATGAGCAGTTCTTC. Recombination joined TRBV4-2 with TRBJ2-1; TRBD2 matches 9 bases in the middle. There are 15 amino acids in the CDR3, from cysteine to phenylalanine inclusive. CDR3 DNA only is kept here, 45 bases in frame from base 1. The germline V gene yields LGHNA for CDR1 and YNFKEQ for CDR2. Unmatched junction bases come to 6, with V trimmed by 4 bases and J by 5 bases.